This T cell receptor (beta chain) was identified during a study of T cell repertoires in aging, cancer and after chemotherapy. Study-wide background: Approximately 10 million TCR reads were in the whole dataset.

Germline CDR1 is LNHDA and CDR2 is SQIVND (reference sequence). CDR3 length: 13 residues. Trimming took 6 bases from V and 3 from J, leaving 8 bases between them. TCR beta rearrangements were amplified from peripheral blood genomic DNA. A mixed TRB-A/B primer pool amplified rearranged TRB by multiplex touch-down PCR. TCRdb called the multiplex PCR reads again in MiXCR, with one record for every CDR3 protein. The sample includes some 9,700 distinct CDR3 sequences, approximately 35% seen only once; the top ten take around 14%. The specimen sequenced was blood. J is TRBJ1-4 and V is TRBV19; D is uncertain. The origin of this receptor is a human donor in good health. The donor label of this sample is uncertain. The CDR3 sequence: CASRRRANEKLFF. The DNA of the CDR3 is TGTGCCAGTAGGAGGAGAGCTAATGAAAAACTGTTTTTT.